This entry is about one T cell receptor beta chain. The entry originates in a study of technical replicates of blood from several donors. Unmatched junction bases numbered 13, after V lost 5 bases and J lost 7 bases. The CDR3 covers 16 residues. The germline V gene encodes CDR1 LNHDA and CDR2 SQIVND (reference sequence). TCRdb's copy holds only in-frame clones and misses some; the assay was immunoSEQ multiplex PCR. The sample lists fewer than 60,000 clones; about 94% were seen once. The TCR sequence derives from a human donor in good health. Some clones in this sample may be carry-over from other donors' samples. V and J are TRBV19 and TRBJ2-1; 8 positions match TRBD1. Sequenced sample: PBMCs. In DNA, the CDR3 is TGTGCCAGTAGTTGGTTTGTGACAGGGGCGAGTAATGAGCAGTTCTTC. Protein product: CASSWFVTGASNEQFF.